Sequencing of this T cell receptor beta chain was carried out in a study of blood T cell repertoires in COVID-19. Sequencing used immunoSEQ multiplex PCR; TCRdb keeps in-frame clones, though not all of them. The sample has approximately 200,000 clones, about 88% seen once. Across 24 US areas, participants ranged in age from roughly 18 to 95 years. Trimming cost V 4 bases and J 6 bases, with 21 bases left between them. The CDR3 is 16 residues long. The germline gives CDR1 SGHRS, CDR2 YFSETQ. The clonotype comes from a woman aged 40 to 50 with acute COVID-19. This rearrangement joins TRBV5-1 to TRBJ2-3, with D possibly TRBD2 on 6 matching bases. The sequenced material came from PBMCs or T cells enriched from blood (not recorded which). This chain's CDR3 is CASSPVTGTLPDTQYF. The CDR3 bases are TGCGCCAGCAGCCCCGTAACCGGGACTCTTCCCGATACGCAGTATTTT.